These 27 T cell receptor beta chains were all obtained from the same sample, sequenced in a study of shared clonotypes between healthy human individuals. The assay was immunoSEQ multiplex PCR, and TCRdb's table has in-frame clones only and misses some. The profile shows over 2,000,000 clones, just under 95% of them singletons. The naive CD8 fraction comprised CD45RO-negative cells positively selected for CCR7 and excluded terminally differentiated effector memory CD45RA+ cells. The sequenced material came from naive CD8+ T cells from PBMCs. These receptors came from a man aged 18-30 years in good health. Some clones in this sample may be carry-over from other donors' samples.

The CDR3 nucleotides are TGTGCCAGCTCACAAACAAGACTAGCGGGAGACGCCTACAATGAGCAGTTCTTC. As protein: CASSQTRLAGDAYNEQFF. The genes are TRBV18 and TRBJ2-1; 12 positions match TRBD2. V shed 4 bases, J shed 2 bases, and the junction held 9 bases outside the gene matches. CDR3 size: 18 residues. From germline, CDR1 is KGHSH and CDR2 LQKENI.

V usage is TRBV5-1 and J usage is TRBJ1-1; D possibly corresponds to TRBD1 (5 bases). Germline V CDR1 and CDR2: SGHRS, YFSETQ. V lost 5 bases, J lost 4 bases, and 9 bases lay in between. This CDR3 spans 12 amino acids. In nucleotides, the CDR3 is TGCGCCAGCAGGGGGGGTAGCACTGAAGCTTTCTTT. Its translation: CASRGGSTEAFF.

This chain joins TRBV28 and TRBJ2-5; D gene unclear. Germline lookup yields CDR1 MDHEN and CDR2 SYDVKM. The CDR3 consists of 16 residues. Between the trimmed V and J ends, which lost 2 bases and 2 bases, there was a span of 15 bases. The CDR3 DNA reads TGTGCCAGCAGTTTAGAGATGCGCTGGCTTCAAGAGACCCAGTACTTC. Translation: CASSLEMRWLQETQYF.

This chain links TRBV14 with TRBJ2-2; D ambiguous. The CDR3 contains 12 residues. Trimming took 4 bases from V and 7 from J, leaving 7 bases between them. Germline CDR1 and CDR2: SGHDN and FVKESK. Here the CDR3 reads CASSLSGGELFF. In DNA form, the CDR3 reads TGTGCCAGCAGCCTCAGTGGCGGGGAGCTGTTTTTT.

V and J are TRBV5-1 and TRBJ1-1; perhaps TRBD1 as D (6 bases). This CDR3 has 13 residues. CDR1 SGHRS and CDR2 YFSETQ come from the germline V gene. Deletions cut 3 bases from V and 8 bases from J, with 14 bases between. In DNA form, the CDR3 reads TGCGCCAGCAGCTCAATAACAGGGACCGAAGCTTTCTTT. It is translated as CASSSITGTEAFF.

The rearrangement links TRBV27 to TRBJ2-7; D gene uncertain. CDR1 and CDR2 (germline): MNHEY, SMNVEV (reference sequence). The CDR3 loop spans 15 amino acids. Between the trimmed V and J ends, which lost 0 bases and 0 bases, there was a span of 9 bases. The CDR3 region has the DNA TGTGCCAGCAGTTTATCGTTTGGGGTCTCCTACGAGCAGTACTTC. Translation gives CASSLSFGVSYEQYF.

The chain couples TRBV27 to TRBJ1-4, with 9 bases lining up with TRBD1. CDR3 length: 14 amino acids. V lost 3 bases and J lost 7; bases outside the gene matches: 3. Per germline, CDR1 MNHEY and CDR2 SMNVEV (reference sequence). The CDR3 region is CASSFRDRAEKLFF. As DNA, the CDR3 is TGTGCCAGCAGTTTCCGGGACAGGGCTGAAAAACTGTTTTTT.

The table lists this clone with a count of one. The rearrangement links TRBV4-2 to TRBJ2-7, with D perhaps TRBD1 (5 bases). The length of the CDR3 is 14 residues. CDR1 and CDR2 (germline): LGHNA, YNFKEQ. V gave up 1 base and J gave up 0 bases, with 7 bases separating them. CDR3 sequence: CASSQVDSSYEQYF. For the CDR3, the DNA is TGTGCCAGCAGCCAAGTTGACAGCTCCTACGAGCAGTACTTC.

The chain joins TRBV13 to TRBJ2-1, with TRBD2 matching over 9 bases. Per germline, CDR1 PRHDT and CDR2 FYEKMQ (reference sequence). The V segment lost 6 bases and the J segment 6 bases; nucleotides outside the gene matches: 6. The CDR3 has 14 residues. CDR3 sequence: CASRILSGSNEQFF. CDR3 coding DNA: TGTGCCAGCAGAATCCTTAGCGGGAGCAATGAGCAGTTCTTC.

Regarding this clone: This specimen includes other DNA sequences encoding the same CDR3. V usage is TRBV27 and J usage is TRBJ2-7, with D perhaps matching TRBD1 (6 bases). Trimming took off 0 bases at V and 0 bases at J, with 9 bases between the two ends. The CDR3 runs 15 residues. Germline values: CDR1 MNHEY, CDR2 SMNVEV (reference sequence). The CDR3 reads CASSLSTDSSYEQYF. The DNA of the CDR3 is TGTGCCAGCAGTTTATCGACGGACAGCTCCTACGAGCAGTACTTC.

The chain is built from TRBV7-6 and TRBJ2-2; TRBD2 aligns across 8 bases. Germline CDR1 is SGHVS and CDR2 is FNYEAQ. Trimming at V came to 1 base and at J to 6 bases, leaving 4 bases not matched to a gene. CDR3 length: 15 residues. The CDR3 reads CASSLVLAEAGELFF. The CDR3 DNA reads TGTGCCAGCAGCTTAGTACTAGCGGAAGCCGGGGAGCTGTTTTTT. The full variable domain, its missing parts supplied by reference TRBV7-6 and TRBJ2-2, is GAGVSQSPRYKVTKRGQDVALRCDPISGHVSLYWYRQALGQGPEFLTYFNYEAQQDKSGLPNDRFSAERPEGSISTLTIQRTEQRDSAMYRCASSLVLAEAGELFFGEGSRLTVL.

This clone was seen a single time. The chain recombines TRBV29-1 with TRBJ2-1; either TRBD1 or TRBD2 may supply D (6 bases each). Trimming shortened V by 6 bases and J by 3 bases, and 15 bases separated the two germline ends. The germline V gene has CDR1 SQVTM and CDR2 ANQGSEA. This CDR3 comprises 14 residues. The CDR3 DNA reads TGCAGCGTACAGGGACTTCATAGCTACAATGAGCAGTTCTTC. Protein sequence: CSVQGLHSYNEQFF.

The chain couples TRBV6-1 to TRBJ2-1; 12 bases are shared with TRBD2. Trimming cost V 4 bases and J 7 bases; bases outside gene matches: 8. CDR1 and CDR2 from the germline V gene are MNHNS and SASEGT. The CDR3 covers 16 residues. CDR3 nucleotide sequence: TGTGCCAGCAGTGTACTGACTAGCGGGAGTAAAAATGAGCAGTTCTTC. Translation: CASSVLTSGSKNEQFF.

V usage is TRBV15 and J usage is TRBJ2-7; no firm D call. The V gene's germline CDR1 is LNHNV and CDR2 YYDKDF (reference sequence). The CDR3 extends over 10 amino acids. Trimming removed 7 bases from V and 6 bases from J, with 7 bases in between. The CDR3 region has the DNA TGTGCCACCACTTCTGGCGAGCAGTACTTC. Translated: CATTSGEQYF.

The chain is built from TRBV13 and TRBJ1-1; D gene ambiguous. CDR3 size: 14 residues. Looked up from germline, CDR1 is PRHDT and CDR2 is FYEKMQ (reference sequence). V dropped 5 bases and J dropped 1 base, with 11 bases sitting between them. The CDR3 bases are TGTGCCAGCAGCACAAGACCGGAGAACACTGAAGCTTTCTTT. Translation: CASSTRPENTEAFF.

As regards this clone: Other DNA sequences of this sample code for an identical CDR3. V is TRBV2 and J is TRBJ1-5; D is uncertain. CDR3 length: 15 residues. Germline CDR1 reads SNHLY; CDR2 reads FYNNEI. Trimming removed 4 bases at V and 0 bases at J, with 10 bases between. DNA for the CDR3: TGTGCCAGCAGTGGGCAGACGTATAGCAATCAGCCCCAGCATTTT. Translation gives CASSGQTYSNQPQHF.

This chain connects TRBV6-4 to TRBJ1-2; maybe TRBD1 (6 bases). V was clipped by 7 bases and J by 4 bases, with 19 bases between them. The CDR3 has 15 residues. Germline V gives CDR1 MRHNA, CDR2 SNTAGT. Here the CDR3 reads CASTQDSRPIYGYTF. The DNA for the CDR3 is TGTGCCAGCACCCAGGACAGCCGCCCGATCTATGGCTACACCTTC.

The chain carries TRBV28 and TRBJ1-2; a weak D match, TRBD1 (6 bases). The germline CDR1 and CDR2 sequences are MDHEN and SYDVKM. The CDR3 runs to 17 residues. The V and J ends lost 6 bases and 4 bases respectively, with 24 bases between them. CDR3 sequence (DNA): TGTGCCAGCAGCGGCGAGGACAGCGACTTTTACCTCTATGGCTACACCTTC. Its protein is CASSGEDSDFYLYGYTF.

The chain recombines TRBV27 with TRBJ2-4; no clear D. This CDR3 is built from 13 residues. With 2 bases removed from V and 7 bases from J, the gap between germline ends came to 9 bases. CDR1 is MNHEY and CDR2 is SMNVEV in the germline V gene (reference sequence). The CDR3 is CASSLKWWNIQYF. CDR3 DNA sequence: TGTGCCAGCAGTTTAAAGTGGTGGAACATTCAGTACTTC.

The chain recombines TRBV11-2 with TRBJ2-5; D remains unclear. Germline CDR1 and CDR2: SGHAT and FQNNGV. CDR3 length: 15 residues. V was pared by 0 bases and J by 0 bases, with 8 bases between. Here the CDR3 DNA reads TGTGCCAGCAGCTTAGAGGTCCGTAACCAAGAGACCCAGTACTTC. Encoded protein: CASSLEVRNQETQYF. Supplemented by reference TRBV11-2 and TRBJ2-5, the full variable domain reads EAGVAQSPRYKIIEKRQSVAFWCNPISGHATLYWYQQILGQGPKLLIQFQNNGVVDDSQLPKDRFSAERLKGVDSTLKIQPAKLEDSAVYLCASSLEVRNQETQYFGPGTRLLVL.

This chain uses TRBV9 with TRBJ2-1; D perhaps matches TRBD1 (5 bases). Trimming took off 4 bases at V and 15 bases at J, with 17 bases between the two ends. In germline, CDR1 is SGDLS, CDR2 YYNGEE. The CDR3 loop spans 12 amino acids. In DNA form, the CDR3 reads TGTGCCAGCAGCCCCCCCGACAGTGGCCGGTTCTTC. It encodes CASSPPDSGRFF. Full variable domain (outside the CDR3, taken from reference TRBV9 and TRBJ2-1): DSGVTQTPKHLITATGQRVTLRCSPRSGDLSVYWYQQSLDQGLQFLIQYYNGEERAKGNILERFSAQQFPDLHSELNLSSLELGDSALYFCASSPPDSGRFFGPGTRLTVL.

The V gene is TRBV6-1, the J gene TRBJ1-5; 8 nucleotides line up with TRBD1. Germline trimming cut 1 base from V and 9 bases from J; bases unmatched to any gene: 8. The CDR3 loop spans 15 amino acids. CDR1 and CDR2 from the germline V gene are MNHNS and SASEGT. CDR3 in amino acids: CASSEGGQGTGPQHF. The CDR3 DNA reads TGTGCCAGCAGTGAAGGAGGACAGGGCACTGGGCCCCAGCATTTT.

The chain links TRBV15 to TRBJ2-7, with D perhaps TRBD1 (6 bases). Germline CDR1 LNHNV, CDR2 YYDKDF (reference sequence). This CDR3 contains 12 residues. Trimming removed 10 bases from V and 3 bases from J, with 13 bases in between. Here the CDR3 DNA reads TGTGCCATCTCGGACAGATACTACGAGCAGTACTTC. Translated: CAISDRYYEQYF.

The chain recombines TRBV7-3 with TRBJ2-1, with TRBD2 matching over 14 bases. This CDR3 comprises 14 residues. Germline V lookup: CDR1 SGHTA, CDR2 FQGTGA. The trim removed 8 bases at V and 8 bases at J, leaving 5 bases unmatched. The CDR3 sequence: CASSGGLAGDEQFF. In DNA, the CDR3 is TGTGCCAGCTCTGGGGGACTAGCGGGAGATGAGCAGTTCTTC.

For this clone: The sample carries other DNA sequences with the same CDR3. The chain combines TRBV27 with TRBJ2-7; no clear D. V lost 3 bases to trimming and J lost 1 base, with 7 bases between them. CDR3 length: 13 amino acids. Looked up from germline, CDR1 is MNHEY and CDR2 is SMNVEV (reference sequence). The CDR3: CASSFSRSYEQYF. The CDR3 DNA reads TGTGCCAGCAGTTTTAGCCGGTCCTACGAGCAGTACTTC.

The CDR3: CASSHNSGAYEQYF. The CDR3 DNA reads as TGCGCCAGCAGCCACAATAGCGGGGCCTACGAGCAGTACTTC. The V and J genes are TRBV4-1 and TRBJ2-7; TRBD2 matches at 8 bases. Germline V lookup: CDR1 MGHRA, CDR2 YSYEKL. The CDR3 is 14 residues long. The V segment lost 3 bases and the J segment 2 bases; nucleotides outside the gene matches: 3.

Comments on this clone: The identical CDR3 is also encoded by other nucleotide sequences in the sample. The J gene is TRBJ2-1, the V gene TRBV9; either TRBD1 or TRBD2 may supply D (6 bases each). Germline CDR1 and CDR2: SGDLS and YYNGEE. V lost 3 bases and J lost 0, with 10 bases in between. This CDR3 is 15 amino acids long. The CDR3 DNA follows: TGTGCCAGCAGCGGGAGGGGGAGCTCCTACAATGAGCAGTTCTTC. It specifies CASSGRGSSYNEQFF.